A selection of T cell receptor beta chains follows, all from one sample in a study of T-cell reconstitution after alpha-beta-depleted transplantation in children. TCRdb called the PCR reads again in MiXCR, with one record for every CDR3 protein. The sample records hundreds of thousands of distinct CDR3 sequences, 10% being singletons. Sequenced here: PBMCs from the stem cell graft donor, sampled from the stem cell graft. The receptors originated from a human donor who donated a stem cell graft to a child with acute myeloid leukemia. CDR3s include the opening cysteine and the closing phenylalanine or tryptophan. The D gene is left open where the match is weak. Where a row states a size, it is once, few, many or the class of an expanded clone; other rows omit it.

D gene	clone size	V gene	J gene	CDR3 protein	CDR3 DNA
TRBD1	few	TRBV4-2	TRBJ2-1	CASSQTFGQGVLGQGYNEQFF	TGTGCCAGCAGCCAGACTTTTGGACAGGGGGTATTAGGGCAAGGTTACAATGAGCAGTTCTTC
-	-	TRBV5-1	TRBJ1-1	CASSLEIGNTEAFF	TGCGCCAGCAGCTTGGAAATAGGGAACACTGAAGCTTTCTTT
-	-	TRBV12-3/TRBV12-4	TRBJ2-1	CASRYSTSSYNEQFF	TGTGCCAGCAGATACTCGACTAGCTCCTACAATGAGCAGTTCTTC
-	few	TRBV29-1	TRBJ1-1	CSVVIGRWTEAFF	TGCAGCGTTGTAATTGGAAGATGGACTGAAGCTTTCTTT
TRBD1	-	TRBV20-1	TRBJ1-5	CSAIAGTGDQPQHF	TGCAGTGCCATAGCGGGGACAGGAGATCAGCCCCAGCATTTT
TRBD2	-	TRBV7-9	TRBJ2-5	CASSTRGEGHGETQYF	TGTGCCAGCAGCACACGGGGGGAGGGGCACGGAGAGACCCAGTACTTC
-	many	TRBV29-1	TRBJ2-1	CSVVAEYYNEQFF	TGCAGCGTTGTAGCGGAGTACTACAATGAGCAGTTCTTC
-	-	TRBV20-1	TRBJ2-3	CSASGTRVDTQYF	TGCAGTGCTAGTGGTACCCGAGTGGATACGCAGTATTTT
-	many	TRBV7-7	TRBJ2-2	CASSLARGPNTGELFF	TGTGCTAGCAGCTTGGCTAGGGGCCCGAACACCGGGGAGCTGTTTTTT
-	few	TRBV27	TRBJ2-1	CASSFLRIEQFF	TGTGCCAGCAGTTTCTTACGGATAGAGCAGTTCTTC
-	many	TRBV4-3	TRBJ2-1	CASSQGDNSYNEQFF	TGCGCCAGCAGCCAAGGGGACAATTCCTACAATGAGCAGTTCTTC
-	many	TRBV7-2	TRBJ2-1	CASSKEGRGYNEQFF	TGTGCCAGCAGCAAAGAGGGCAGGGGTTACAATGAGCAGTTCTTC
-	few	TRBV15	TRBJ2-1	CATQRLATTEQFF	TGTGCCACCCAGCGCCTAGCGACTACCGAGCAGTTCTTC
TRBD1	many	TRBV29-1	TRBJ1-1	CSVDTWGQENTEAFF	TGCAGCGTTGACACTTGGGGACAGGAGAACACTGAAGCTTTCTTT
-	-	TRBV6-4	TRBJ2-2	CASSEGPYTGELFF	TGTGCCAGCAGTGAGGGACCCTACACCGGGGAGCTGTTTTTT
-	few	TRBV4-3	TRBJ2-7	CASSQEKGWGEQYF	TGCGCCAGCAGCCAAGAAAAAGGTTGGGGCGAGCAGTACTTC
-	many	TRBV21-1	TRBJ2-4	CASSKEGPWGEAPKNIQYF	TGTGCCAGCAGCAAAGAGGGGCCCTGGGGGGAGGCCCCCAAAAACATTCAGTACTTC
-	many	TRBV29-1	TRBJ2-2	CSVAYGLGGTGELFF	TGCAGCGTTGCTTACGGACTGGGGGGCACCGGGGAGCTGTTTTTT
TRBD2	few	TRBV29-1	TRBJ2-7	CSVEAGQSTGGEQYF	TGCAGCGTTGAGGCCGGGCAGTCCACCGGGGGGGAGCAGTACTTC
-	many	TRBV6-4	TRBJ2-1	CASSDIGGDYNEQFF	TGTGCCAGCAGTGACATAGGAGGGGACTACAATGAGCAGTTCTTC
-	many	TRBV6-5	TRBJ1-4	CASSSFTTVEKLFF	TGTGCCAGCAGTTCATTTACGACTGTAGAAAAACTGTTTTTT
-	few	TRBV20-1	TRBJ2-7	CSATSGTPAREQYF	TGCAGTGCTACCTCCGGGACACCGGCTCGAGAGCAGTACTTC
-	-	TRBV5-1	TRBJ2-1	CASSLGIPGEQFF	TGCGCCAGCAGCCTCGGGATTCCGGGTGAGCAGTTCTTC
TRBD2	few	TRBV7-9	TRBJ2-7	CASSLGGFRLEQYF	TGTGCCAGCAGCTTGGGGGGGTTCCGTCTCGAGCAGTACTTC
TRBD1	few	TRBV28	TRBJ1-3	CASSRDSFLSGNTIYF	TGTGCCAGCAGCCGGGACAGCTTCCTCTCTGGAAACACCATATATTTT
TRBD1	-	TRBV7-3	TRBJ2-2	CASSKRQGGELFF	TGTGCCAGCAGCAAACGACAGGGCGGGGAGCTGTTTTTT
-	many	TRBV20-1	TRBJ1-1	CSAAQENQNTEAFF	TGCAGTGCTGCACAGGAGAACCAGAACACTGAAGCTTTCTTT
TRBD2	few	TRBV28	TRBJ2-7	CASSKASGSYEQYF	TGTGCCAGCAGTAAGGCTAGCGGGAGTTACGAGCAGTACTTC
-	few	TRBV29-1	TRBJ2-3	CSVEGGGAGDTQYF	TGCAGCGTGGAAGGTGGGGGGGCTGGAGATACGCAGTATTTT
-	many	TRBV20-1	TRBJ1-5	CSAHRAGSNQPQHF	TGCAGTGCTCACAGGGCTGGTAGCAATCAGCCCCAGCATTTT
-	-	TRBV5-1	TRBJ2-2	CASSLVGKNTGELFF	TGCGCCAGCAGCTTGGTGGGGAAGAACACCGGGGAGCTGTTTTTT
-	-	TRBV29-1	TRBJ2-6	CSVEGEPSGANVLTF	TGCAGCGTTGAAGGGGAGCCCTCTGGGGCCAACGTCCTGACTTTC